A single sample is the source of the 16 T cell receptor beta chains below, sequenced in a study of cytomegalovirus exposure and HLA in healthy donors. With 60 Vbeta and 13 Jbeta primers, the PCR was carried out. Here immunoSEQ multiplex PCR was the method, and the copy in TCRdb shows in-frame clones only, minus some. The table lists approximately 150,000 clones, roughly 80% of them singletons. The source material was PBMCs. Every receptor here comes from a woman aged 18-29 years in good health and CMV-seropositive.

This clone was detected only once. The chain carries TRBV9 and TRBJ2-1, with 9 bases identical to TRBD2. The germline V gene encodes CDR1 SGDLS and CDR2 YYNGEE. The V segment lost 2 bases and the J segment 9 bases; nucleotides outside the gene matches: 9. There are 15 residues in the CDR3. The CDR3 sequence: CASSVASGAMIEQFF. The CDR3 nucleotides are TGTGCCAGCAGCGTGGCTAGCGGGGCCATGATTGAGCAGTTCTTC.

This clone was observed a few times. The rearrangement joins TRBV10-3 to TRBJ2-3; 8 bases are a match to TRBD1. The germline gives CDR1 ENHRY, CDR2 SYGVKD. This CDR3 contains 14 residues. V lost 4 bases, J lost 10 bases, and 10 bases stayed unmatched. This CDR3 is CAISAGQGVGAQYF. The CDR3 nucleotides are TGTGCCATCAGTGCTGGACAGGGTGTGGGTGCGCAGTATTTT.

This chain joins TRBV6-5 and TRBJ1-6, with a tentative D call TRBD1 (5 bases). The length of the CDR3 is 15 residues. Germline V gene lookup returns CDR1 MNHEY and CDR2 SVGAGI. Trimming left V 3 bases short and J 10 bases short, with 16 bases between. The CDR3 loop reads CASSYGGGFRSPLHF. The CDR3 DNA sequence: TGTGCCAGCAGTTATGGTGGGGGGTTTAGATCACCCCTCCACTTT.

The chain uses TRBV2 and TRBJ2-5; D call uncertain. Germline assignment: CDR1 SNHLY and CDR2 FYNNEI. This CDR3 is built from 12 residues. V shed 2 bases and J shed 3 bases, with 4 bases lying between them. The CDR3 DNA is TGTGCCAGCAGTGAACTAGAAGAGACCCAGTACTTC. It specifies CASSELEETQYF.

V and J are TRBV11-2 and TRBJ2-3; TRBD2 is a possible D gene (7 bases). The CDR3 consists of 15 residues. Germline values: CDR1 SGHAT, CDR2 FQNNGV. Trimming pared 6 bases from V and 2 bases from J, leaving 15 bases between. The CDR3 region has the DNA TGTGCCAGCAGTCCGATGGGGGGGGCCACAGATACGCAGTATTTT. Amino acids: CASSPMGGATDTQYF.

This clone was recorded a few times. The rearrangement links TRBV19 to TRBJ2-7; D is possibly TRBD1 (6 bases). This CDR3 region has 15 residues. Germline V gene lookup returns CDR1 LNHDA and CDR2 SQIVND (reference sequence). V shed 0 bases and J shed 2 bases, with 11 bases lying between them. The CDR3 DNA follows: TGTGCCAGTAGTATAGAGACCGGACAGACCTACGAGCAGTACTTC. Its protein is CASSIETGQTYEQYF.

This clone has a handful of counts. Relative to the germline gene, one junction end is altered; a read error may explain this. This chain uses TRBV7-9 with TRBJ1-1, with TRBD1 matching over 11 bases. The germline V gene has CDR1 SEHNR and CDR2 FQNEAQ (reference sequence). This CDR3 has 15 residues. CDR3: CSSSAPGTGGTEAFF. CDR3 sequence (DNA): TGTTCCAGCAGCGCACCTGGGACAGGGGGCACTGAAGCTTTCTTT.

This chain links TRBV19 with TRBJ1-1, with TRBD1 as a possible D gene (5 bases). Germline assignment: CDR1 LNHDA and CDR2 SQIVND (reference sequence). The CDR3 has 15 residues. V was cut by 6 bases and J by 5 bases, with 19 bases left in between. The CDR3 here is CASSAGVQVVTEAFF. The DNA of the CDR3 is TGTGCCAGTAGCGCGGGGGTGCAGGTTGTGACTGAAGCTTTCTTT.

This rearrangement joins TRBV2 to TRBJ1-1; D ambiguous. Germline V gene sequence: CDR1 SNHLY, CDR2 FYNNEI. Deletions cut 8 bases from V and 3 bases from J, with 7 bases between. CDR3 length: 11 amino acids. This chain's CDR3 is CASEAYTEAFF. The CDR3 DNA reads TGTGCCAGCGAAGCTTACACTGAAGCTTTCTTT.

The V gene is TRBV27, the J gene TRBJ2-1, with a tentative D call TRBD2 (5 bases). Trimming left V 6 bases short and J 6 bases short, with 21 bases between. This CDR3 is 16 amino acids long. Germline loops: CDR1 MNHEY, CDR2 SMNVEV (reference sequence). The CDR3: CASRSLRAPLGNEQFF. CDR3 nucleotides: TGTGCCAGCAGGTCGTTGAGGGCCCCCCTGGGCAATGAGCAGTTCTTC.

This clone was picked up a small number of times. The J gene is TRBJ1-1, the V gene TRBV15, with no clear D. The CDR3 loop spans 15 amino acids. The V and J ends lost 2 bases and 3 bases respectively, with 13 bases between them. Germline V gene lookup returns CDR1 LNHNV and CDR2 YYDKDF (reference sequence). CDR3 bases: TGTGCCACCAGCAGAAACCTCTGGGCGTACACTGAAGCTTTCTTT. This encodes CATSRNLWAYTEAFF. Filled out from reference TRBV15 and TRBJ1-1, the complete variable domain reads DAMVIQNPRYQVTQFGKPVTLSCSQTLNHNVMYWYQQKSSQAPKLLFHYYDKDFNNEADTPDNFQSRRPNTSFCFLDIRSPGLGDTAMYLCATSRNLWAYTEAFFGQGTRLTVV.

The V and J genes are TRBV15 and TRBJ1-4; D remains ambiguous. CDR3 length equals 15 residues. V was clipped by 4 bases and J by 8 bases, with 17 bases between them. Germline values: CDR1 LNHNV, CDR2 YYDKDF (reference sequence). The CDR3 region has the DNA TGTGCCACCAGCACAAGGACCGATGGGAGGGAAAAACTGTTTTTT. This translates into CATSTRTDGREKLFF.

This sequence joins TRBV2 and TRBJ2-5, with a possible D match to TRBD1 (6 bases). In germline, CDR1 is SNHLY, CDR2 FYNNEI. The CDR3 spans 13 residues. V was shortened by 7 bases and J by 5 bases, with 14 bases between the two germline ends. CDR3 residues: CASIEGVGETQYF. In nucleotides, the CDR3 is TGTGCCAGCATAGAGGGGGTGGGGGAGACCCAGTACTTC.

This clone was seen only a few times. V is TRBV29-1 and J is TRBJ1-2, with a weak D call TRBD1 (6 bases). The CDR3 runs to 19 residues. Trimming stripped 5 bases from V and 0 bases from J, with 28 bases between. Germline lookup yields CDR1 SQVTM and CDR2 ANQGSEA. The CDR3 DNA is TGCAGCGTTATGCCCGGGGCCGGCGGACAGAAGCCTTCTAACTATGGCTACACCTTC. This gives the protein CSVMPGAGGQKPSNYGYTF.

V usage is TRBV5-6 and J usage is TRBJ2-1; D remains ambiguous. CDR1 SGHDT and CDR2 YYEEEE come from the germline V gene. Trimming stripped 0 bases from V and 6 bases from J, with 7 bases between. CDR3 length equals 13 residues. The CDR3 DNA follows: TGTGCCAGCAGCTTGGCCCAGTTCAATGAGCAGTTCTTC. This codes for CASSLAQFNEQFF.

V gene TRBV29-1 combines with J gene TRBJ2-7, with 7 bases lining up with TRBD1. The V and J ends lost 2 bases and 2 bases, in that order; junction bases with no gene match: 9. This CDR3 has 15 residues. Germline V lookup: CDR1 SQVTM, CDR2 ANQGSEA. DNA of the CDR3: TGCAGCGTTGAAATAGTTCAGGGGGATCCCTACGAGCAGTACTTC. This sequence encodes CSVEIVQGDPYEQYF.